The T cell receptor beta chain under discussion was sequenced for a study of CD8+ T cells in alopecia areata. The study, taken as a whole, reports: In scalp and blood during tofacitinib, many expanded lesional clones persisted.

Following RNA extraction, reverse transcription yielded cDNA that acted as the sequencing template. Generated by immunoSEQ multiplex PCR, the TCRdb table keeps only in-frame clones and is missing some. The profile shows 120,000 or so clones, about 59% of them singletons. Concerning this clone itself: Its antigen is currently unknown.

The CDR3 contains 14 residues. The germline V gene has CDR1 LGHNA and CDR2 YNFKEQ. V was clipped by 0 bases and J by 10 bases, with 13 bases between them. The treatment here: oral pan-JAK inhibitor, 5-10 mg twice daily. The TCR originated in a human donor with alopecia areata. The chain carries TRBV4-2 and TRBJ2-1, with D uncertain. The sample was CD4+ T cells sorted from blood, taken at week 4, from a patient treated with tofacitinib. CDR3 loop: CASSQERVVREQFF. CDR3 nucleotide sequence: TGTGCCAGCAGCCAAGAACGGGTGGTGCGCGAGCAGTTCTTC.